Described below is a single TCR beta chain sequence and its context. The sample is drawn from a study of blood T cell repertoires in COVID-19. Study-wide background: T cells, B-cell-depleted T cells, or PBMCs provided the cDNA or gDNA that served as material.

Germline-derived CDR1 and CDR2 are SGHRS and YFSETQ. This CDR3 has 15 residues. The V gene end was trimmed by 1 base and the J gene end by 5 bases; junction bases not matched to a gene: 5. The study assigned cohorts using participant-reported clinical history. All recovered Cohort 3 donors got two negative PCRs, got clearance, or saw symptom resolution. The method was immunoSEQ multiplex PCR; TCRdb's version includes in-frame clones alone and lacks a portion of them. In the table there are approximately 300,000 clones, about 89% of which are singletons. The sample taken for sequencing was PBMCs or T cells enriched from blood (not recorded which). This TCR was recovered from a man in his sixties who had recovered from COVID-19. The chain recombines TRBV5-1 with TRBJ2-7; 11 positions agree with TRBD2. This CDR3 is CASSLFLAGGNEQYF. CDR3 DNA sequence: TGCGCCAGCAGCTTGTTTCTAGCGGGAGGTAACGAGCAGTACTTC.